The clone carrying this T cell receptor (beta chain) was observed a handful of times. The antigen is not known. This specimen belongs to a study of identical twins. A universal primer site came from template switching; cDNA carried unique molecular identifiers. Each CDR3 protein is one row after TCRdb ran MiXCR on the 5' RACE reads. Of 420,000 or so distinct CDR3 sequences in the sample, less than 20% are singletons; the top ten hold less than 15%. Study observations and caveats: Beta clonotypes that were abundant in cord blood contained fewer insertions, a pattern absent from memory repertoires. Twin-shared out-of-frame alpha sequences showed excess low generation probability.

There were only healthy Caucasians among the donors. V gave up 6 bases and J gave up 6 bases; unmatched junction bases: 3. Germline CDR1 and CDR2: ENHRY and SYGVKD. This CDR3 is built from 13 residues. This chain joins TRBV10-3 and TRBJ2-1; 9 nucleotides line up with TRBD1. The TCR originated in a man aged 50-59 years in good health. Material for sequencing was naive T cells sorted from blood. In nucleotides, the CDR3 is TGTGCCATCAGGAGGACAGGGGTCAATGAGCAGTTCTTC. Amino acids: CAIRRTGVNEQFF.